The 13 T cell receptor beta chains below all came from one sample that was sequenced in a study of memory CD4+ T cells and cytomegalovirus serostatus. The sort gate was single viable CD3+CD4+CD8-CD45RO+ cells for memory CD4+ T cells. Profiled with immunoSEQ multiplex PCR; TCRdb holds only in-frame clones, not every one. The repertoire holds approximately 45,000 clones, with about 79% as singletons. Sequences were obtained from memory CD4+ T cells from blood. These receptor sequences come from an adult in good health and CMV-seronegative.

J is TRBJ2-1 and V is TRBV4-1; D possibly corresponds to TRBD2 (5 bases). CDR3 length: 16 amino acids. The germline V gene has CDR1 MGHRA and CDR2 YSYEKL. V gave up 2 bases and J gave up 4 bases, with 15 bases separating them. For the CDR3, the DNA is TGCGCCAGCAGCCAACTGGGCCGAGCGGCTTACAATGAGCAGTTCTTC. Translated, it gives CASSQLGRAAYNEQFF.

The rearrangement joins TRBV5-6 to TRBJ1-2; D unresolved. CDR1 is SGHDT, CDR2 YYEEEE, per germline. There are 14 residues in the CDR3. V was shortened by 0 bases and J by 1 base, with 7 bases between the two germline ends. The CDR3 here is CASSLAGINYGYTF. In DNA form, the CDR3 reads TGTGCCAGCAGCTTGGCAGGTATTAACTATGGCTACACCTTC.

The CDR3 DNA reads TGTGCCAGCAGCCGGGGGACTAGCGGTTCCTACGAGCAGTACTTC. As protein: CASSRGTSGSYEQYF. The J gene is TRBJ2-7, the V gene TRBV5-6; 11 bases fit TRBD2. The CDR3 extends over 15 amino acids. Per germline, CDR1 SGHDT and CDR2 YYEEEE. V shed 4 bases and J 1 base; nucleotides not matched to a gene: 4.

V and J are TRBV9 and TRBJ2-1; a possible D gene is TRBD2 (5 bases). V was cut by 0 bases and J by 2 bases, with 12 bases left in between. The CDR3 spans 16 residues. CDR1 SGDLS and CDR2 YYNGEE come from the germline V gene. The CDR3 bases are TGTGCCAGCAGCGTAGGAAGGAGCGGTGCCTACAATGAGCAGTTCTTC. It encodes CASSVGRSGAYNEQFF.

The table lists this clone with a few counts. The chain links TRBV6-1 to TRBJ1-4; TRBD1 agrees at 8 bases. CDR3 length equals 15 residues. The ends lost 1 base at V and 10 bases at J; junction bases unmatched: 8. Germline lookup yields CDR1 MNHNS and CDR2 SASEGT. CDR3 DNA: TGTGCCAGCAGTGAAGACTACAGGGGGAGAGGAAAACTGTTTTTT. Protein: CASSEDYRGRGKLFF.

This rearrangement joins TRBV6-6 to TRBJ1-5; 7 positions agree with TRBD1. This CDR3 has 15 residues. The V gene's germline CDR1 is MNHNY and CDR2 SVGAGI (reference sequence). V lost 6 bases to trimming and J lost 2 bases; unmatched junction nucleotides: 7. The CDR3 DNA sequence: TGTGCCAGCAGCACCACAGGGGACGGCAATCAGCCCCAGCATTTT. This gives the protein CASSTTGDGNQPQHF.

This chain links TRBV2 with TRBJ1-1; TRBD1 might be the D (5 bases). V lost 5 bases and J 1 base, leaving 11 bases between the germline ends. The CDR3 has 14 residues. CDR1 is SNHLY and CDR2 is FYNNEI in the germline V gene. The CDR3 nucleotides are TGTGCCAGCAGTCCCGTTGACAGGAACACTGAAGCTTTCTTT. Amino acids: CASSPVDRNTEAFF.

The gene calls are TRBV6-5 and TRBJ1-6; 7 bases align to TRBD1. The CDR3 has 14 residues. The V and J ends lost 8 bases and 11 bases, in that order; junction bases with no gene match: 12. CDR1 MNHEY and CDR2 SVGAGI come from the germline V gene. The CDR3 is CASGPPGQSAPLHF. CDR3 sequence (DNA): TGTGCCAGCGGACCACCGGGACAGAGCGCACCCCTCCACTTT.

The chain recombines TRBV7-9 with TRBJ1-4; 7 bases map to TRBD1. The CDR3 is 16 amino acids. V lost 5 bases to trimming and J lost 4 bases; unmatched junction nucleotides: 10. Germline V gene sequence: CDR1 SEHNR, CDR2 FQNEAQ (reference sequence). CDR3 amino acids: CASSQKTGKLNEKLFF. The CDR3 DNA reads TGTGCCAGCAGCCAGAAGACAGGGAAACTTAATGAAAAACTGTTTTTT.

The V call is TRBV11-2, the J call TRBJ2-1; a weak D match, TRBD2 (6 bases). Looked up from germline, CDR1 is SGHAT and CDR2 is FQNNGV. This CDR3 is built from 15 residues. V was shortened by 3 bases and J by 4 bases, with 13 bases between the two germline ends. The CDR3 DNA reads TGTGCCAGCAGCTTTATAACAGGAGGGTACAATGAGCAGTTCTTC. Its protein product is CASSFITGGYNEQFF.

V is TRBV14 and J is TRBJ2-7; D is undetermined. The CDR3 is 12 residues long. The V and J ends lost 4 bases and 4 bases respectively, with 8 bases between them. Germline values: CDR1 SGHDN, CDR2 FVKESK. For the CDR3, the DNA is TGTGCCAGCAGCCCGGATCGGTACGAGCAGTACTTC. It translates to CASSPDRYEQYF.

V gene TRBV12-5 combines with J gene TRBJ1-1, with 7 nucleotides matching TRBD1. The V gene's germline CDR1 is LGHNT and CDR2 FRNRAP. This CDR3 spans 14 amino acids. Losses at the gene ends were 5 bases for V and 3 bases for J; bases not matched to a gene: 6. Written as DNA, the CDR3 is TGTGCTAGTGGTCCCGGACAGGACGACACTGAAGCTTTCTTT. This codes for CASGPGQDDTEAFF. Supplemented by reference TRBV12-5 and TRBJ1-1, the full variable domain reads DARVTQTPRHKVTEMGQEVTMRCQPILGHNTVFWYRQTMMQGLELLAYFRNRAPLDDSGMPKDRFSAEMPDATLATLKIQPSEPRDSAVYFCASGPGQDDTEAFFGQGTRLTVV.

The table lists this clone with a few counts. CDR3 sequence: CASSPEISNEQFF. CDR3 DNA sequence: TGTGCCAGCAGCCCGGAAATTTCAAATGAGCAGTTCTTC. J is TRBJ2-1 and V is TRBV7-6; no firm D call. CDR1 is SGHVS and CDR2 is FNYEAQ in the germline V gene. V was cut by 5 bases and J by 7 bases, with 12 bases left in between. This CDR3 contains 13 residues.